The entry below gives a single T cell receptor beta chain sequence along with its context. Its antigen is as yet unknown. Each donor's status was that of a healthy bone marrow donor. This sample was included in a study of cytomegalovirus exposure and HLA in healthy donors. Study results and limitations: For most TCR sequences rarity was the rule, although some public TCRs occurred in many donors. The study had only CMV serostatus as immune exposure information. Reportedly, TCR beta sequences accurately predicted HLA-A and HLA-B alleles in most subjects.

With 60 Vbeta and 13 Jbeta primers, the PCR was carried out. Some clones are missing from TCRdb's copy, which holds only in-frame ones; the method was immunoSEQ multiplex PCR. The profile shows about 91,000 clones, around 73% of them singletons. This clonotype was sampled from a female donor in good health and CMV-seronegative. Source material: PBMCs.

The chain's CDR3 is CASSQTGVNSPLHF. CDR3 sequence (DNA): TGTGCCAGCAGCCAGACAGGGGTAAATTCACCCCTCCACTTT. This sequence joins TRBV5-4 and TRBJ1-6, with TRBD1 matching 8 bases. After removal of 4 bases from V and 7 bases from J, the junction contained 4 bases not matched to a gene. This CDR3 contains 14 residues. Germline values: CDR1 SGHNT, CDR2 YYREEE (reference sequence).